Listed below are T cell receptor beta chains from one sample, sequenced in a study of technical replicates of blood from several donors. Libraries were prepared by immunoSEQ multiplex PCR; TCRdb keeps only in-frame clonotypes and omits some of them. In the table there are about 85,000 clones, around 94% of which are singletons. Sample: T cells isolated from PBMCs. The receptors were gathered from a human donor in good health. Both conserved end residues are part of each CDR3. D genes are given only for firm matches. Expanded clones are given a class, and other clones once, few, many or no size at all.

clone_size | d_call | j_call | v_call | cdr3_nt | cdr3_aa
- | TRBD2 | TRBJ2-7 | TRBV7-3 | TGTGCCAGCAGCTCAGGCGCTAGCGGGATTTACGAGCAGTACTTC | CASSSGASGIYEQYF
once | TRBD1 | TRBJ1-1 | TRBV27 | TGTGCCAGCAGTCCCCAGACAGGGGGCAGGGGCACTGAAGCTTTCTTT | CASSPQTGGRGTEAFF
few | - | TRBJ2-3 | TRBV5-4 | TGTGCCAGCAGCCGTGCAGGCACCGATACGCAGTATTTT | CASSRAGTDTQYF
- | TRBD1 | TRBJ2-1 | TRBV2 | TGTGCCAGCAGGCCGGACAGGGGCCCCTACAATGAGCAGTTCTTC | CASRPDRGPYNEQFF
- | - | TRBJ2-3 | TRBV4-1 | TGCGCCAGCAGCCAAGCTAGTGGTGTCGCAGATACGCAGTATTTT | CASSQASGVADTQYF
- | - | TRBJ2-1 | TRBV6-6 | TGTGCCAGCAGTTACAGGGGTGGTTACAATGAGCAGTTCTTC | CASSYRGGYNEQFF
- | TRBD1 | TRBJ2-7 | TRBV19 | TGTGCCAGTAGTGGACAGGGGGCGGAGACGGAACGGGGCTACGAGCAGTACTTC | CASSGQGAETERGYEQYF
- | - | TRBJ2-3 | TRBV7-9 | TGTGCCAGCAGCCAAGGGGCGGCGGCGGGGGCGGCAACAGATACGCAGTATTTT | CASSQGAAAGAATDTQYF
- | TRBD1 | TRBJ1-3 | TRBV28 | TGTGCCAGCAGTTCTCCGGGACAGAGCTCTGGAAACACCATATATTTT | CASSSPGQSSGNTIYF
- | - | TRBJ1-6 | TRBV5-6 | TGTGCCAGCAGCTCATGGACAGAAGGGCTCTATAATTCACCCCTCCACTTT | CASSSWTEGLYNSPLHF
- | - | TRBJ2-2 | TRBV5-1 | TGCGCCAGCACCCGGGACTCCGTTCAGAACACCGGGGAGCTGTTTTTT | CASTRDSVQNTGELFF
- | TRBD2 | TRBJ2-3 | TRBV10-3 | TGTGCCATCAGTCCCCCCGCACTAGCGGGGGAGCCAGATACGCAGTATTTT | CAISPPALAGEPDTQYF
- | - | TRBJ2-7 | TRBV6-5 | TGTGCCAGCAGTTACCAGGCCTCCTACGAGCAGTACTTC | CASSYQASYEQYF
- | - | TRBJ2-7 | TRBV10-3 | TGTGCCATCAGTGAGAACTACAGGGCCTCCTACGAGCAGTACTTC | CAISENYRASYEQYF
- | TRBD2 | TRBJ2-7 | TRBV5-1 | TGCGCCAGCAGCTTGAGGACTAGAGACCTTTCCGAGCAGTACTTC | CASSLRTRDLSEQYF
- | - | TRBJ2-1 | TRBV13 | TGTGCCAGCAGGTCTAGCGCGAGCTCCTACAATGAGCAGTTCTTC | CASRSSASSYNEQFF
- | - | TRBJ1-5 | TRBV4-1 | TGCGCCAGCAGCCAACCACAGGTTCGGGGCAATCAGCCCCAGCATTTT | CASSQPQVRGNQPQHF
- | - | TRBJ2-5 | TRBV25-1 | TGTGCCAGCCTGGGGGGTTTAGAGACCCAGTACTTC | CASLGGLETQYF
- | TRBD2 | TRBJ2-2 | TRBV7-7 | TGTGCTAGCTCGACTAGCCCGAACACCGGGGAGCTGTTTTTT | CASSTSPNTGELFF
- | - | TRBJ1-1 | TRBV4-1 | TGCGCCAGCACTCCAGGGATGGGGCCCGAGGCCGACACTGAAGCTTTCTTT | CASTPGMGPEADTEAFF
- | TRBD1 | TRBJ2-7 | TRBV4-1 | TGCGCCAGCAGCCCCGGACACTTACAGGGGCGCTACTACGAGCAGTACTTC | CASSPGHLQGRYYEQYF
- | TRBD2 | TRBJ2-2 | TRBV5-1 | TGCGCCAGCAGGATTGAGACTAGCGGAACCGGGGAGCTGTTTTTT | CASRIETSGTGELFF
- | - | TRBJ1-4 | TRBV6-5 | TGTGCCAGCAAAACCGGGTCCCCCGGGGAAAAACTGTTTTTT | CASKTGSPGEKLFF
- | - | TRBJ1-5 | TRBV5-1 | TGCGCCAGCAGCTTGGAAGGCGGCCAGCCCCAGCATTTT | CASSLEGGQPQHF
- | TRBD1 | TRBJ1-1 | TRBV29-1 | TGCAGCGCCACCACCGGGACAGTAAACACTGAAGCTTTCTTT | CSATTGTVNTEAFF
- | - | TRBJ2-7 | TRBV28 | TGTGCCAGCAGCCCCTCCTCCTACGAGCAGTACTTC | CASSPSSYEQYF
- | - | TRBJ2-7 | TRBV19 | TGTGCCAGTAGTATTCCGGGACACCTAAGCTCCTACGAGCAGTACTTC | CASSIPGHLSSYEQYF
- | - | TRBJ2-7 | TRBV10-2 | TGCGCCAGCAGTGACGTAGACGAGCAGTACTTC | CASSDVDEQYF
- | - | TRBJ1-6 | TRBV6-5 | TGTGCCAGCAGTTACACCTACCTTGGTAATTCACCCCTCCACTTT | CASSYTYLGNSPLHF
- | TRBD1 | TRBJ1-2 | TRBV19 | TGTGCCAGTAGTATAGATTCAACAGGGGGCCACTATGGCTACACCTTC | CASSIDSTGGHYGYTF
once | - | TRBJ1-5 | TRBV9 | TGTGCCAGCAGCATGTCCCAGGGATTCAATCAGCCCCAGCATTTT | CASSMSQGFNQPQHF
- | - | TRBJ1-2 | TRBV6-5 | TGTGCCAGCAGTACGGGGTTGGGTACGGACTATGGCTACACCTTC | CASSTGLGTDYGYTF
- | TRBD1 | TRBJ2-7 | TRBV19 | TGTGCCAGTAGTACCCAATTCGACAGGGGGAAAAGGCACTACGAGCAGTACTTC | CASSTQFDRGKRHYEQYF
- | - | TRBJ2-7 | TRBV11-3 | TGTGCCAGCAGCAAGGGAGGTCCCGCCTACGAGCAGTACTTC | CASSKGGPAYEQYF
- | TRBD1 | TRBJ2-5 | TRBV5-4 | TGTGCCAGCAGCGGAGGGCCGGGACAGGGGCTGGGGTCGGGGACCCAGTACTTC | CASSGGPGQGLGSGTQYF
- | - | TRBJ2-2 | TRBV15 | TGTGCCACCAGCAGAGAGGGGAGGCTACAGGCCGGGGAGCTGTTTTTT | CATSREGRLQAGELFF
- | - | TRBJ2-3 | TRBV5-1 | TGCGCCAGCAGCGATAGCGGAACCACAGATACGCAGTATTTT | CASSDSGTTDTQYF
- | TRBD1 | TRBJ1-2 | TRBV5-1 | TGCGCCAGCAGCGATCGTGGACAGGGAGCTAACTATGGCTACACCTTC | CASSDRGQGANYGYTF
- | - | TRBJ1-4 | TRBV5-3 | TGTGCCAGCGTCCGGGACTACAATGAAAAACTGTTTTTT | CASVRDYNEKLFF
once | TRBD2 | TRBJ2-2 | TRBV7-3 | TGTGCCAGCAGCTTAACGTATCGCAGCGGGGGGGCCGTCGGGGAGCTGTTTTTT | CASSLTYRSGGAVGELFF
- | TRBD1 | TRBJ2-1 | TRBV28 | TGTGCCAGCAGTTTAGGGTCAGGGGGCCCAGCCAACAATGAGCAGTTCTTC | CASSLGSGGPANNEQFF
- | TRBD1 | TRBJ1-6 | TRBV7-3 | TGTGCCAGCAGCTTAGACAGGGGATCACCCCTCCACTTT | CASSLDRGSPLHF
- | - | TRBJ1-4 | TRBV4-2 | TGTGCCAGCAGCCCCATTCACGGTTTAAGAGCGCCTAATGAAAAACTGTTTTTT | CASSPIHGLRAPNEKLFF
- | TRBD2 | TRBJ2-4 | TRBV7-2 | TGTGCCAGCAGCAGCACTAGCGGGGGCCTCATAGCCAAAAACATTCAGTACTTC | CASSSTSGGLIAKNIQYF
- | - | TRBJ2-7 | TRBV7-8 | TGTGCCAGCAGTTCATCAGGACTACTATACGAGCAGTACTTC | CASSSSGLLYEQYF
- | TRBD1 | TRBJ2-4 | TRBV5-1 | TGCGCCAGCAGCTTGGAGAGGGGGCTTATGAACATTCAGTACTTC | CASSLERGLMNIQYF
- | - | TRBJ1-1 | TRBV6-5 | TGTGCCAGCAGAAGAAAGCAAACCCAGAACACTGAAGCTTTCTTT | CASRRKQTQNTEAFF
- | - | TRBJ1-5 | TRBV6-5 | TGTGCCAGCAGTTACTCGTTGGGCCGCAATCAGCCCCAGCATTTT | CASSYSLGRNQPQHF
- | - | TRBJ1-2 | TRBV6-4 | TGTGCCAGCAGTGCCGCGGGGAACTATGGCTACACCTTC | CASSAAGNYGYTF
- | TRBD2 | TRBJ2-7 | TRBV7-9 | TGTGCCAGCAGCTTAGGAAGCGGGGGGGTATACGAGCAGTACTTC | CASSLGSGGVYEQYF
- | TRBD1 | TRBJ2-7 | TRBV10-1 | TGCGCCAGCAGTGAGTCTTTGGGACAGGGTACCTACGAGCAGTACTTC | CASSESLGQGTYEQYF
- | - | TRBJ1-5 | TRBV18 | TGTGCCAGCTCACCAAGGGGGTCTGGCAATCAGCCCCAGCATTTT | CASSPRGSGNQPQHF
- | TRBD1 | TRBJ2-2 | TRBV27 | TGTGCCAGCAGTTTATTGCCCCCGGGACAGGGAGGAGGAGAGGACACCGGGGAGCTGTTTTTT | CASSLLPPGQGGGEDTGELFF
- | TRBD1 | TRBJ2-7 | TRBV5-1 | TGCGCCAGCAGACCCGGGACAGGGCCCTACGAGCAGTACTTC | CASRPGTGPYEQYF
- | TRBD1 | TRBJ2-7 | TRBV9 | TGTGCCAGCAGCCCCTCTGACAGGGACCGCGAGCAGTACTTC | CASSPSDRDREQYF
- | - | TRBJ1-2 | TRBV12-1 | TGTGCCAGCAGCTTGGACGGGGGGGGCTACACCTTC | CASSLDGGGYTF
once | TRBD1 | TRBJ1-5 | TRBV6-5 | TGTGCCAGCAGTTTAGGGACAGCTCAGCCCCAGCATTTT | CASSLGTAQPQHF
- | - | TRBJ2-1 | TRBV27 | TGTGCCAGCAACATAAAAGGGAGGGGGGGTGAGCAGTTCTTC | CASNIKGRGGEQFF
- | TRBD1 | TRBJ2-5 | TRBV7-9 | TGTGCCAGCAGCCCTAGCCAGGGGACAGCTCAAGAGACCCAGTACTTC | CASSPSQGTAQETQYF
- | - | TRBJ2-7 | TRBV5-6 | TGTGCCAGCAGCTCCCTAGTGGGCGGAGGGCCTAACGAGCAGTACTTC | CASSSLVGGGPNEQYF